The 31 T cell receptor beta chains below come from one sample, sequenced in a study of T cell repertoires in cytomegalovirus infection. TCRdb itself ran the reads through MiXCR, one entry per CDR3 protein. The table records 150,000 to 200,000 distinct CDR3 sequences, roughly 19% of them present only once. The specimen was PBMCs. Receptors originate from a human donor in good health (CMV status not recorded). Some clones in this sample may be carry-over from other donors' samples.

The table lists this clonotype with a few counts. The genes are TRBV7-9 and TRBJ2-7; 8 bases are shared with TRBD1. From germline, CDR1 is SEHNR and CDR2 FQNEAQ (reference sequence). Trimming removed 5 bases from V and 0 bases from J; junction bases left unmatched: 9. The CDR3 runs 16 residues. The CDR3 sequence: CASSPRTGISSYEQYF. Here the CDR3 DNA reads TGTGCCAGCAGCCCGAGGACAGGGATAAGCTCCTACGAGCAGTACTTC.

This clonotype was picked up a small number of times. CDR3 in amino acids: CASSQPAGVVTDTQYF. The CDR3 DNA reads TGTGCCAGCAGCCAACCAGCGGGAGTGGTAACAGATACGCAGTATTTT. The chain is built from TRBV7-9 and TRBJ2-3; 8 bases agree with TRBD2. The CDR3 extends over 16 amino acids. V was clipped by 5 bases and J by 3 bases; unmatched bases: 10. In germline, CDR1 is SEHNR, CDR2 FQNEAQ (reference sequence). The full variable domain, rest sourced from reference TRBV7-9 and TRBJ2-3, is DTGVSQNPRHKITKRGQNVTFRCDPISEHNRLYWYRQTLGQGPEFLTYFQNEAQLEKSRLLSDRFSAERPKGSFSTLEIQRTEQGDSAMYLCASSQPAGVVTDTQYFGPGTRLTVL.

The gene calls are TRBV11-2 and TRBJ2-1; D may be TRBD2 (5 bases). CDR1 and CDR2 from the germline V gene are SGHAT and FQNNGV. V was cut by 11 bases and J by 4 bases, with 21 bases left in between. CDR3 length: 15 residues. CDR3 nucleotide sequence: TGTGCCCGCACGGAGGACTCGACGGGGTACAATGAGCAGTTCTTC. The encoded protein is CARTEDSTGYNEQFF.

This clonotype was counted between two and nine times. The rearrangement uses TRBV29-1 and TRBJ2-7, with TRBD1 matching over 9 bases. The germline gives CDR1 SQVTM, CDR2 ANQGSEA. The junction had 5 bases not matched to a gene; V was cut back by 7 bases and J by 4 bases. The CDR3 sequence is 12 residues long. CDR3 sequence reads: CSAQGQGYEQYF. CDR3 nucleotides: TGCAGCGCCCAGGGACAGGGTTACGAGCAGTACTTC.

Notes on this clonotype: This may arise from a read error, as a much more abundant clone is one base away. The V gene is TRBV28, the J gene TRBJ2-7; 7 nucleotides line up with TRBD1. Germline CDR1 reads MDHEN; CDR2 reads SYDVKM. This CDR3 contains 17 residues. V gave up 3 bases and J gave up 7 bases; unmatched junction bases: 18. The CDR3 here is CASSFLPGTDTPREQYF. The CDR3 DNA is TGTGCCAGCAGTTTCCTGCCCGGGACAGACACCCCGAGAGAGCAGTACTTC.

This clonotype was observed at least ten times. The chain couples TRBV12-3 or TRBV12-4 to TRBJ1-5, with D possibly being TRBD1 (6 bases). This CDR3 comprises 14 residues. V lost 6 bases, J lost 6 bases, and 15 bases lay in between. The DNA of the CDR3 is TGTGCCAGCAGCCCGGTAGGGGGATCTCAGCCCCAGCATTTT. Amino acid sequence: CASSPVGGSQPQHF.

This chain connects TRBV5-1 to TRBJ2-6; TRBD2 matches 10 bases. The trim removed 1 base at V and 3 bases at J, leaving 4 bases unmatched. Per germline, CDR1 SGHRS and CDR2 YFSETQ. The CDR3 length is 17 residues. This chain's CDR3 is CASSLRLAGGGANVLTF. DNA of the CDR3: TGCGCCAGCAGCTTGAGATTAGCGGGAGGTGGGGCCAACGTCCTGACTTTC.

The chain carries TRBV7-3 and TRBJ1-1; D call uncertain. CDR1 is SGHTA, CDR2 FQGTGA, per germline. With 2 bases removed from V and 6 bases from J, the gap between germline ends came to 16 bases. The CDR3 is 15 amino acids. The CDR3 sequence: CASSLRVQLDPEAFF. CDR3 bases: TGTGCCAGCAGCTTACGCGTCCAGCTTGACCCTGAAGCTTTCTTT. Variable domain in full (rest from reference TRBV7-3 and TRBJ1-1): GAGVSQTPSNKVTEKGKYVELRCDPISGHTALYWYRQSLGQGPEFLIYFQGTGAADDSGLPNDRFFAVRPEGSVSTLKIQRTERGDSAVYLCASSLRVQLDPEAFFGQGTRLTVV.

This clonotype was counted only a few times. V gene TRBV7-2 combines with J gene TRBJ2-3; D gene ambiguous. CDR3 length equals 15 residues. Germline V gene data show CDR1 as SGHTA and CDR2 as FQGNSA. Trimming took 3 bases from V and 1 from J, leaving 11 bases between them. This CDR3 is CASSFGPEGTDTQYF. The CDR3 coding sequence is TGTGCCAGCAGCTTCGGTCCCGAAGGCACAGATACGCAGTATTTT.

Many counts were recorded for this clonotype. The CDR3 nucleotides are TGTGCCAGCAGGGGAAAGGGAGGCACTGAAGCTTTCTTT. Encoded protein: CASRGKGGTEAFF. The chain couples TRBV7-9 to TRBJ1-1; D gene ambiguous. The CDR3 sequence is 13 residues long. Trimming shortened V by 6 bases and J by 4 bases, and 12 bases separated the two germline ends. The V gene's germline CDR1 is SEHNR and CDR2 FQNEAQ (reference sequence).

This chain connects TRBV28 to TRBJ1-1; D gene unclear. There are 14 residues in the CDR3. Germline lookup yields CDR1 MDHEN and CDR2 SYDVKM. Trimming removed 8 bases from V and 5 bases from J, with 18 bases in between. Here the CDR3 DNA reads TGTGCCAGCGGAGGGATTTTGATCTCTACTGAAGCTTTCTTT. This translates into CASGGILISTEAFF.

J is TRBJ2-3 and V is TRBV7-6; D uncertain. Deletions cut 5 bases from V and 2 bases from J, with 8 bases between. Germline V lookup: CDR1 SGHVS, CDR2 FNYEAQ. The CDR3 has 13 residues. This chain's CDR3 is CASSEDNTDTQYF. CDR3 bases: TGTGCCAGCAGCGAAGACAACACAGATACGCAGTATTTT.

The chain recombines TRBV10-3 with TRBJ2-1, with TRBD1 as a possible D gene (5 bases). The ends were cut back, 0 bases at V and 3 bases at J, with 9 bases in the middle. The CDR3 has 15 residues. The germline V gene has CDR1 ENHRY and CDR2 SYGVKD. The CDR3: CAISESGDSYNEQFF. The CDR3, as DNA: TGTGCCATCAGTGAGTCGGGCGACAGCTACAATGAGCAGTTCTTC.

This clonotype was picked up many times. The rearrangement joins TRBV6-2 or TRBV6-3 to TRBJ2-5; TRBD1 aligns across 7 bases. Per germline, CDR1 MNHEY and CDR2 SVGEGT. This CDR3 is 14 amino acids long. The ends lost 5 bases at V and 5 bases at J; junction bases unmatched: 8. For the CDR3, the DNA is TGTGCCAGCAGTCCCCAAGGGGGCTACGAGACCCAGTACTTC. Its protein product is CASSPQGGYETQYF.

This chain links TRBV11-1 with TRBJ2-1; D gene unclear. The CDR3 is 13 amino acids. Germline CDR1 and CDR2: SGHAT and FQDESV (reference sequence). V was pared by 0 bases and J by 5 bases, with 5 bases between. The CDR3 bases are TGTGCCAGCAGCTTAGCCCAGGACAATGAGCAGTTCTTC. This sequence encodes CASSLAQDNEQFF. The full variable domain, its missing parts supplied by reference TRBV11-1 and TRBJ2-1, is EAEVAQSPRYKITEKSQAVAFWCDPISGHATLYWYRQILGQGPELLVQFQDESVVDDSQLPKDRFSAERLKGVDSTLKIQPAELGDSAMYLCASSLAQDNEQFFGPGTRLTVL.

This clonotype occurred many times. The V and J genes are TRBV7-2 and TRBJ1-5, with TRBD1 identical over 8 bases. V shed 5 bases, J shed 8 bases, and the junction held 11 bases outside the gene matches. CDR1 and CDR2 from the germline V gene are SGHTA and FQGNSA. The CDR3 loop spans 15 amino acids. The CDR3 DNA is TGTGCCAGCAGCCCGGGACAGGTAGGGACTGAGCCCCAGCATTTT. Residues: CASSPGQVGTEPQHF.

The chain combines TRBV6-5 with TRBJ2-7; the D is unclear. With 5 bases removed from V and 5 bases from J, the gap between germline ends came to 16 bases. This CDR3 has 14 amino acids. CDR1 is MNHEY, CDR2 SVGAGI, per germline. CDR3 residues: CASSLTGSYNEQYF. In nucleotides, the CDR3 is TGTGCCAGCAGTCTGACTGGCTCCTACAACGAGCAGTACTTC.

The genes are TRBV19 and TRBJ1-5, with 7 bases aligning to TRBD1. Germline V CDR1 and CDR2: LNHDA, SQIVND (reference sequence). The length of the CDR3 is 16 residues. V dropped 5 bases and J dropped 2; count of bases not matched to a gene: 9. CDR3 nucleotides: TGTGCCAGTAGTTTCGTGCCGGGACAGCGCAATCAGCCCCAGCATTTT. Its translation: CASSFVPGQRNQPQHF.

CDR3 in DNA: TGTGCCAGCAGTTTTGGACAGGCCTCTCAGCCCCAGCATTTT. This gives the protein CASSFGQASQPQHF. The chain is built from TRBV28 and TRBJ1-5; 7 bases align to TRBD1. Germline values: CDR1 MDHEN, CDR2 SYDVKM. The CDR3 runs 14 residues. The trim removed 3 bases at V and 6 bases at J, leaving 5 bases unmatched.

Many counts were recorded for this clonotype. The gene calls are TRBV6-2 or TRBV6-3 and TRBJ2-7; D is perhaps TRBD1 or TRBD2 (5 bases each). Trimming cost V 8 bases and J 4 bases, with 15 bases left between them. The CDR3 loop spans 13 amino acids. CDR1 and CDR2 from the germline V gene are MNHEY and SVGEGT. For the CDR3, the DNA is TGTGCCAGCTCCGGGACGGACCATTACGAGCAGTACTTC. It translates to CASSGTDHYEQYF.

This clonotype came up a few times. V gene TRBV6-5 combines with J gene TRBJ2-1, with TRBD2 matching 10 bases. The CDR3 contains 16 residues. V lost 4 bases to trimming and J lost 7 bases; unmatched junction nucleotides: 10. CDR1 is MNHEY and CDR2 is SVGAGI in the germline V gene. The CDR3 sequence: CASSSPASGSRNEQFF. The DNA of the CDR3 is TGTGCCAGCAGTTCACCTGCTAGCGGGAGTAGGAATGAGCAGTTCTTC.

This clonotype showed up just once. The V call is TRBV19, the J call TRBJ2-1; D unresolved. Deletions cut 6 bases from V and 0 bases from J, with 9 bases between. The germline V gene has CDR1 LNHDA and CDR2 SQIVND (reference sequence). The CDR3 sequence is 14 residues long. CDR3 bases: TGTGCCAGTAGAATCAGGACCTCCTACAATGAGCAGTTCTTC. It is translated as CASRIRTSYNEQFF.

This chain links TRBV6-6 with TRBJ2-7; 7 positions match TRBD1. The germline gives CDR1 MNHNY, CDR2 SVGAGI (reference sequence). This CDR3 region has 15 residues. The J segment lost 4 bases and the V segment lost 4 bases, leaving 10 bases of the junction unmatched. Here the CDR3 reads CASSSAGTALYEQYF. CDR3 sequence (DNA): TGTGCCAGCAGTTCAGCCGGGACAGCACTATACGAGCAGTACTTC.

This clonotype was counted only a few times. The chain uses TRBV6-1 and TRBJ2-7, with D maybe TRBD2 (6 bases). Trimming removed 5 bases at V and 0 bases at J, with 17 bases between. CDR3 size: 16 residues. The germline gives CDR1 MNHNS, CDR2 SASEGT. The CDR3: CASSPLGGEGSYEQYF. CDR3 DNA sequence: TGTGCCAGCAGTCCCCTCGGGGGAGAGGGCTCCTACGAGCAGTACTTC.

Many counts were recorded for this clonotype. The chain joins TRBV2 to TRBJ2-3; unclear D gene. The V end was cut by 10 bases, the J end by 6 bases, with 23 bases between. The germline gives CDR1 SNHLY, CDR2 FYNNEI. The length of the CDR3 is 15 residues. This chain's CDR3 is CATSLDGRKGDTQYF. The CDR3 nucleotides are TGTGCCACCTCCTTGGACGGACGAAAAGGTGATACGCAGTATTTT.

This clonotype appeared a few times. The chain has TRBV19 and TRBJ1-1; D call uncertain. Germline V gene lookup returns CDR1 LNHDA and CDR2 SQIVND (reference sequence). The V end was cut by 5 bases, the J end by 3 bases, with 13 bases between. The CDR3 totals 14 residues. CDR3 loop: CASSVRVWDTEAFF. Here the CDR3 DNA reads TGTGCCAGTAGTGTAAGGGTGTGGGACACTGAAGCTTTCTTT.

The chain couples TRBV30 to TRBJ2-7; 8 bases fit TRBD2. Germline V gene data show CDR1 as GTSNPN and CDR2 as SVGIG (reference sequence). This CDR3 has 15 amino acids. V lost 2 bases to trimming and J lost 2 bases; unmatched junction nucleotides: 8. The CDR3 nucleotides read TGTGCCTGGAGTTCGTCGGGACTAGGGACCTACGAGCAGTACTTC. This encodes CAWSSSGLGTYEQYF.

The chain employs TRBV6-2 or TRBV6-3 and TRBJ2-7, with D tentatively TRBD2 (8 bases). The CDR3 covers 14 residues. Trimming took off 7 bases at V and 5 bases at J, with 18 bases between the two ends. Germline CDR1 and CDR2: MNHEY and SVGEGT. CDR3: CASKIAGQMDEQYF. DNA for the CDR3: TGTGCCAGCAAAATAGCGGGACAGATGGACGAGCAGTACTTC.

The chain uses TRBV19 and TRBJ2-2, with D unresolved. In germline, CDR1 is LNHDA, CDR2 SQIVND (reference sequence). Trimming removed 1 base from V and 5 bases from J, with 8 bases in between. The CDR3 runs 14 residues. CDR3 coding DNA: TGTGCCAGTAGTATAGTAAGGAGTACCGGGGAGCTGTTTTTT. Translated: CASSIVRSTGELFF.

The chain carries TRBV5-1 and TRBJ1-1; TRBD1 aligns across 11 bases. The V and J ends lost 4 bases and 4 bases, in that order; junction bases with no gene match: 6. Germline V gives CDR1 SGHRS, CDR2 YFSETQ. This CDR3 has 15 amino acids. This CDR3 is CASSLTGTGGTEAFF. The DNA for the CDR3 is TGCGCCAGCAGCCTGACCGGGACAGGGGGCACTGAAGCTTTCTTT.

This clonotype has just a few counts. J is TRBJ2-1 and V is TRBV20-1; D is undetermined. Germline assignment: CDR1 DFQATT and CDR2 SNEGSKA (reference sequence). Trimming removed 1 base from V and 7 bases from J, with 17 bases in between. The CDR3 totals 15 residues. CDR3 residues: CSARAPSWLRNEQFF. CDR3 coding DNA: TGCAGTGCTAGAGCCCCCAGCTGGTTGAGGAATGAGCAGTTCTTC.